The 4 T cell receptor beta chains listed next were all sequenced from one sample in a study of T cells in Graves' hyperthyroidism and ophthalmopathy. It was RNA transcripts that yielded the amplified TCR beta CDR3 regions. TCR CDR3 regions were first amplified by RT-PCR with HTBI primers. TCRdb analysed the multiplex PCR reads with MiXCR anew, one entry per CDR3 protein. The data contain some 200,000 distinct CDR3 sequences, about 17% of them singletons. The sequenced sample consisted of blood. Receptors originate from a woman aged 50 to 60 with Graves' hyperthyroidism.

This clonotype was counted at least ten times. V gene TRBV6-1 combines with J gene TRBJ2-7; D is possibly TRBD1 (6 bases). The CDR3 runs 13 residues. V was pared by 8 bases and J by 0 bases, with 11 bases between. CDR1 MNHNS and CDR2 SASEGT come from the germline V gene. CDR3 nucleotide sequence: TGTGCCAGCCTAGACAGGTCCTCCTACGAGCAGTACTTC. This gives the protein CASLDRSSYEQYF.

This clonotype was observed at least ten times. The rearrangement links TRBV7-8 to TRBJ2-5; no firm D call. V was shortened by 5 bases and J by 5 bases, with 9 bases between the two germline ends. Germline CDR1 reads SGHVS; CDR2 reads FQNEAQ. This CDR3 is built from 12 residues. The chain's CDR3 is CASSLTLETQYF. The CDR3 coding sequence is TGTGCCAGCAGCCTTACGTTGGAGACCCAGTACTTC.

This clonotype was observed many times. The rearrangement uses TRBV9 and TRBJ2-3; D not resolved. V was trimmed by 4 bases and J by 2 bases, leaving 11 bases between them. Per the germline V gene, CDR1 is SGDLS and CDR2 is YYNGEE. The CDR3 runs 14 residues. CDR3 coding DNA: TGTGCCAGCAGCCCTCAATTCCCCACAGATACGCAGTATTTT. It encodes CASSPQFPTDTQYF.

This clonotype was observed many times. The J gene is TRBJ2-1, the V gene TRBV5-1; D is uncertain. This CDR3 is 11 amino acids long. Looked up from germline, CDR1 is SGHRS and CDR2 is YFSETQ. Trimming took 5 bases from V and 6 from J, leaving 6 bases between them. Written as DNA, the CDR3 is TGCGCCAGCAGTCAAGTCAATGAGCAGTTCTTC. Amino acids: CASSQVNEQFF.